The rows below give T cell receptor beta chains drawn from one sample of a study of control samples from healthy donors and cancer patients. Here immunoSEQ multiplex PCR was the method, and the copy in TCRdb shows in-frame clones only, minus some. The top ten hold roughly 18% of the sample, which has 80,000 or so clones, 91% seen once. Sequenced: blood. The receptors derive from a man between 45 and 60 years old in good health. Each CDR3 is given with its conserved first and last residue. Fields, in order: clone size, V gene, D gene, J gene, CDR3 DNA, CDR3 protein. The D gene is left open where the match is weak. Clone sizes are given selectively: once, few, many, or a class where the clone is expanded.

>.|TRBV4-1|.|TRBJ1-1
TGCGCCAGCAGCCAGCAGGTGGTAAACACTGAAGCTTTCTTT
CASSQQVVNTEAFF
>.|TRBV2|.|TRBJ1-5
TGTGCCAGCAGCAGACGGACTGGCAATCAGCCCCAGCATTTT
CASSRRTGNQPQHF
>.|TRBV5-1|.|TRBJ1-1
TGCGCCAGCAGCTTACGGGGGGCGACTGAAGCTTTCTTT
CASSLRGATEAFF
>.|TRBV30|.|TRBJ1-5
TGTGCCTGGAGTGAGGGCCCCAATCAGCCCCAGCATTTT
CAWSEGPNQPQHF
>.|TRBV12-5|.|TRBJ2-2
TGTGCTAGCCGTGGAGTCGGACACTCGAACACCGGGGAGCTGTTTTTT
CASRGVGHSNTGELFF
>.|TRBV12-3/TRBV12-4|TRBD1|TRBJ1-4
TGTGCCAGCAGAGGGGGCCCCGAAAAACTGTTTTTT
CASRGGPEKLFF
>once|TRBV12-3/TRBV12-4|.|TRBJ1-2
TGTGCCAGCAGCGGACCAGGCTATGGCTACACCTTC
CASSGPGYGYTF
>.|TRBV2|.|TRBJ1-4
.
CASSERALMKNCFF
>once|TRBV6-5|.|TRBJ2-7
TGTGCCAGCAGTTCAGGGGCCTACGAGCAGTACTTC
CASSSGAYEQYF
>.|TRBV18|TRBD1|TRBJ1-2
TGTGCCAGCTCACCCTTTGGGACAGGGGCTAACTATGGCTACACCTTC
CASSPFGTGANYGYTF
>.|TRBV6-5|TRBD1|TRBJ2-7
TGTGCCAGCAACAGGGGCAACGAGCAGTACTTC
CASNRGNEQYF
>.|TRBV28|.|TRBJ2-3
TGTGCCAGCAGTTTGAGGCTAGGTCTAAATACGCAGTATTTT
CASSLRLGLNTQYF
>.|TRBV7-9|TRBD1|TRBJ2-1
TGTGCCAGCAGCTTAACTCAGGGGGCAAATGAGCAGTTCTTC
CASSLTQGANEQFF
>.|TRBV3-1/TRBV3-2|.|TRBJ2-3
TGTGCCAGCAGCCAAGATGCGGGGTCCACAGATACGCAGTATTTT
CASSQDAGSTDTQYF
>.|TRBV5-1|.|TRBJ2-1
TGCGCCAGCAGCTTGGGTTATGGACAGCCCAATGAGCAGTTCTTC
CASSLGYGQPNEQFF
>.|TRBV7-9|TRBD2|TRBJ2-7
TGTGCCAGCAGCCCTCATTCGGGGGGGCTCAACGAGCAGTACTTC
CASSPHSGGLNEQYF
>.|TRBV12-3/TRBV12-4|.|TRBJ1-2
TGTGCCAGCAGTGAGAGGGGTCGAGGCTACACCTTC
CASSERGRGYTF
>.|TRBV2|.|TRBJ1-6
TGTGCCAGCAGTCAGGCCTATCTGGCATACTTT
CASSQAYLAYF
>.|TRBV3-1/TRBV3-2|.|TRBJ2-7
TGTGCCAGCAGCACCCCTGGACAAGCCTACGAGCAGTACTTC
CASSTPGQAYEQYF
>.|TRBV6-2/TRBV6-3|.|TRBJ1-2
TGTGCCAGCAGTTTACAGAACTATGGCTACACCTTC
CASSLQNYGYTF
>.|TRBV11-2|TRBD1|TRBJ1-1
TGTGCCAGCAGCTCGTACAGGGGGCAGAACACTGAAGCTTTCTTT
CASSSYRGQNTEAFF
>.|TRBV6-5|.|TRBJ1-1
TGTGCCAGCAGCTCCGGCAGGGCCACTGAAGCTTTCTTT
CASSSGRATEAFF
>.|TRBV7-2|.|TRBJ2-5
TGTGCCAGCAGCCCCAGACCCCGGGAGACCCGGTACTTC
CASSPRPRETRYF
>.|TRBV4-3|.|TRBJ2-2
TGCGCCAGCAGCCAAGAGAGGGGCCCCGCCGGGGAGCTGTTTTTT
CASSQERGPAGELFF
>.|TRBV5-1|.|TRBJ2-7
TGCGCCAGCAGTGAATCGGGCCACGAGCAGTACTTC
CASSESGHEQYF
>once|TRBV6-6|.|TRBJ1-5
TGTGCCAGCAGGGACCGTAGTGCAGCCCAGCATTTT
CASRDRSAAQHF